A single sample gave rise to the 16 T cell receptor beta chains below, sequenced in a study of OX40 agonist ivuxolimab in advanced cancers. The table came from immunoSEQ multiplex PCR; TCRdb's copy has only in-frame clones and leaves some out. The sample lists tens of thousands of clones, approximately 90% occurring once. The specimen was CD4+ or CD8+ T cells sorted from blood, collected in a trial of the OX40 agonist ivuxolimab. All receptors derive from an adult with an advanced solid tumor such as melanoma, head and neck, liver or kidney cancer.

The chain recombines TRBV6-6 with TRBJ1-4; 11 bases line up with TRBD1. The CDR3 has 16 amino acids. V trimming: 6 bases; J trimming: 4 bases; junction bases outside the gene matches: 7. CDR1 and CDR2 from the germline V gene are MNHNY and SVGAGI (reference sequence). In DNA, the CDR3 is TGTGCCAGCAGGCCTGGACAGGGGGCCCGTAATGAAAAACTGTTTTTT. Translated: CASRPGQGARNEKLFF.

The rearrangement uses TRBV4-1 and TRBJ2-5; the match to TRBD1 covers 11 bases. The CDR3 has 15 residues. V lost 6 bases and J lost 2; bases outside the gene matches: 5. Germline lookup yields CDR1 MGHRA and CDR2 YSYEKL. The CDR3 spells CASRSGTGGQETQYF. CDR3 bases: TGCGCCAGCAGGTCCGGGACAGGGGGGCAAGAGACCCAGTACTTC.

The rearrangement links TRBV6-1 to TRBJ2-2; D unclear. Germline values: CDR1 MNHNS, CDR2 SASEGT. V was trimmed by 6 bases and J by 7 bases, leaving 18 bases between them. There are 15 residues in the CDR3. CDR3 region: CASRAYTPLNGELFF. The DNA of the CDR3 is TGTGCCAGCAGAGCCTACACCCCGTTGAACGGGGAGCTGTTTTTT.

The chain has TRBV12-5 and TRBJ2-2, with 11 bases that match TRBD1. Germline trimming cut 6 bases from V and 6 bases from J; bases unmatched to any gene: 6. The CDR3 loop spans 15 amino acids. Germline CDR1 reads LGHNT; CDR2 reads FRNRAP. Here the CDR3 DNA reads TGTGCTAGTGGAACGGGACAGGGGGAGGCCGGGGAGCTGTTTTTT. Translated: CASGTGQGEAGELFF.

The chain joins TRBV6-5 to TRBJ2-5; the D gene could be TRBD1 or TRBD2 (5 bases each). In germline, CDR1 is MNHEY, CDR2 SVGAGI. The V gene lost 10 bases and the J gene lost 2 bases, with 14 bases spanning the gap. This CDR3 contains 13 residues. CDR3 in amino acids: CATISGPQETQYF. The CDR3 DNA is TGTGCCACCATCTCGGGACCTCAAGAGACCCAGTACTTC.

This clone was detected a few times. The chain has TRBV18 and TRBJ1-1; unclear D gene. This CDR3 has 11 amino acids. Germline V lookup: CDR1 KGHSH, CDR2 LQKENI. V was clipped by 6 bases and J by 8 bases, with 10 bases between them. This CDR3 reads CASSPQVEAFF. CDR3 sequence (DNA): TGTGCCAGCTCCCCCCAGGTCGAAGCTTTCTTT.

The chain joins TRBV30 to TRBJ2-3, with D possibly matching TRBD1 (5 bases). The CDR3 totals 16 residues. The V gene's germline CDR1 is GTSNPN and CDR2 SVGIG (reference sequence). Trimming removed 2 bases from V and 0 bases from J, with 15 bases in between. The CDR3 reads CAWSKGKTASTDTQYF. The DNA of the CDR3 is TGTGCCTGGAGTAAGGGGAAGACAGCTAGCACAGATACGCAGTATTTT.

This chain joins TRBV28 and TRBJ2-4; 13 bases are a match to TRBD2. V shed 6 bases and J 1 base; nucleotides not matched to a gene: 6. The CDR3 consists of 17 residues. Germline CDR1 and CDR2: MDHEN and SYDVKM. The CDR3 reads CASRLGTSGMAKNIQYF. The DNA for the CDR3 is TGTGCCAGCAGGCTTGGGACTAGCGGGATGGCCAAAAACATTCAGTACTTC.

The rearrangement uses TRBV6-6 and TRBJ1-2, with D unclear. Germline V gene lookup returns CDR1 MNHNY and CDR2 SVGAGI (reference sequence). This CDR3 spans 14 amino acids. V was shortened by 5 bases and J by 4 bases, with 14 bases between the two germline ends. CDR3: CASSPLEEVYGYTF. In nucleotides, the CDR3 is TGTGCCAGCAGTCCCCTTGAGGAGGTCTATGGCTACACCTTC.

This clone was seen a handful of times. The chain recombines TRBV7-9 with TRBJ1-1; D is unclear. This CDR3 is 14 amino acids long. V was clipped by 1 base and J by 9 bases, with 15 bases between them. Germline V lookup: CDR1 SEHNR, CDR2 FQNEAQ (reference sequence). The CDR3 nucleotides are TGTGCCAGCAGCTTAGTCTCCTCTTTAGATCAAGCTTTCTTT. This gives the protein CASSLVSSLDQAFF. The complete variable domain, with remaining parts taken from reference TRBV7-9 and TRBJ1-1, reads DTGVSQNPRHKITKRGQNVTFRCDPISEHNRLYWYRQTLGQGPEFLTYFQNEAQLEKSRLLSDRFSAERPKGSFSTLEIQRTEQGDSAMYLCASSLVSSLDQAFFGQGTRLTVV.

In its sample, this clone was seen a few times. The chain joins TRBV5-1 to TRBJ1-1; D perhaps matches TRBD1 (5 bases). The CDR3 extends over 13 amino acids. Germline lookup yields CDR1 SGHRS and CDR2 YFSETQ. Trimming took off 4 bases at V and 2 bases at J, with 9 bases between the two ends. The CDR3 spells CASSVTVNTEAFF. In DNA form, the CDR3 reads TGCGCCAGCAGCGTGACAGTTAACACTGAAGCTTTCTTT.

CDR3: CAIRPQGENSPLHF. The CDR3 coding sequence is TGTGCCATCAGGCCACAGGGTGAGAATTCACCCCTCCACTTT. The chain employs TRBV10-3 and TRBJ1-6, with D maybe TRBD1 (6 bases). V was cut by 6 bases and J by 7 bases, with 13 bases left in between. The CDR3 totals 14 residues. Germline CDR1 ENHRY, CDR2 SYGVKD.

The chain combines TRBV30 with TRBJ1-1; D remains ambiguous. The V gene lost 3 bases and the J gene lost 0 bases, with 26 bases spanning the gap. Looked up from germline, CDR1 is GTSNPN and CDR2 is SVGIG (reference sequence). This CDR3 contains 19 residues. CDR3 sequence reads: CAWRISGPLGRAMNTEAFF. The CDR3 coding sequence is TGTGCCTGGAGGATTTCCGGCCCATTGGGGAGAGCCATGAACACTGAAGCTTTCTTT.

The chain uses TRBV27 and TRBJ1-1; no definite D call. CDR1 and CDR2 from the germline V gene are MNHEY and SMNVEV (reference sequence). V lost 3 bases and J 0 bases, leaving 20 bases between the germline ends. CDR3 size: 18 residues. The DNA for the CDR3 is TGTGCCAGCAGTTTTTCCCCTGGCAGGAGTAGGATGAACACTGAAGCTTTCTTT. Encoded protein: CASSFSPGRSRMNTEAFF.

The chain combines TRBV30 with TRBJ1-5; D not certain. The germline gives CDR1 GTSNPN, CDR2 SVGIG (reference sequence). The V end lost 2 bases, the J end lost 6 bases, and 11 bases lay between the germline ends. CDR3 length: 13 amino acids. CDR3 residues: CAWSTAVGQPQHF. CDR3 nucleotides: TGTGCCTGGAGTACGGCAGTAGGTCAGCCCCAGCATTTT.

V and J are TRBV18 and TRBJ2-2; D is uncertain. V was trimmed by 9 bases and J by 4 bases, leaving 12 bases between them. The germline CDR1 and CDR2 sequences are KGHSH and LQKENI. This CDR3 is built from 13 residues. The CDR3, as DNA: TGTGCCAGTACTCGGGCTACCACCGGGGAGCTGTTTTTT. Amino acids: CASTRATTGELFF.